This T cell receptor beta chain was recorded in a study of cytomegalovirus exposure and HLA in healthy donors. Healthy donors of bone marrow made up the group. Despite likely unrecorded immune exposures, the donors were nominally healthy at the time of sampling. V was clipped by 4 bases and J by 2 bases, with 11 bases between them. This CDR3 has 14 residues. The germline gives CDR1 MGHDK, CDR2 SYGVNS. As regards this clone: Its target is not known.

The study, taken as a whole, reports: Most TCR sequences showed up rarely, but some public TCRs showed up in many donors. Certain indistinguishable V segments, among them TRBV6-2 and TRBV6-3, were excluded.

Vbeta (60) and Jbeta (13) primers were used in the PCR. Clones were read by immunoSEQ multiplex PCR, and TCRdb kept only the in-frame ones, dropping some. The data contain about 150,000 clones, roughly 80% of them singletons. The sequenced material came from PBMCs. The chain carries TRBV25-1 and TRBJ1-2; D might be TRBD1 (6 bases). The clonotype comes from a man aged 18 to 29 in good health and CMV-seronegative. CDR3 sequence (DNA): TGTGCCAGCAGTGGGACAGCGCTCAACTATGGCTACACCTTC. Protein: CASSGTALNYGYTF.